This T cell receptor (beta chain) is drawn from a study of response to subunit inactivated influenza vaccine. TCRdb processed the RT-PCR reads anew with MiXCR; each CDR3 protein has one entry. The data contain roughly 710,000 distinct CDR3 sequences, 12% to 15% of them seen just once; the ten biggest clones take up 6% to 9.5%. The CDR3 length is 13 residues. CDR1 and CDR2 (germline): LNHDA, SQIVND (reference sequence). The V and J ends lost 2 bases and 5 bases respectively, with 9 bases between them. Material: PBMCs from blood, obtained roughly 15 days before vaccination. The clonotype was recovered from a man in his fifties or sixties who received an inactivated influenza vaccine. The rearrangement joins TRBV19 to TRBJ1-1; no clear D. CDR3 nucleotides: TGTGCCAGTAGTATATGGGGTGTGACTGAAGCTTTCTTT. This sequence encodes CASSIWGVTEAFF.